This TCR beta chain was profiled in a study of blood T cell repertoires in COVID-19. Study-wide background: COVID-19 samples from acute and convalescent phases originated in the United States, Italy and Spain. PBMCs, B-cell-depleted T cells, or T cells provided the cDNA or gDNA that made up the material.

There are 14 residues in the CDR3. The ends lost 7 bases at V and 2 bases at J; junction bases unmatched: 8. The V gene's germline CDR1 is SEHNR and CDR2 FQNEAQ (reference sequence). How the authors handled the data: Reference gene primer amplification gave estimated nucleated cell counts. The assay was immunoSEQ multiplex PCR, and TCRdb's table has in-frame clones only and misses some. V, J and clone size derive from that table, while D and trimming were established from the DNA sequence. The sample comprises 110,000 to 150,000 clones, 81% of which are singletons, and around 8.8% rests with the top ten.

The clonotype originates from a human donor in a cohort sampled during active COVID-19. The sample was peripheral blood. V usage is TRBV7-9 and J usage is TRBJ2-7; 7 bases are a match to TRBD1. The CDR3 here is CASTSAGGTYEQYF. In DNA, the CDR3 is TGTGCCAGCACGTCCGCAGGGGGAACCTACGAGCAGTACTTC.